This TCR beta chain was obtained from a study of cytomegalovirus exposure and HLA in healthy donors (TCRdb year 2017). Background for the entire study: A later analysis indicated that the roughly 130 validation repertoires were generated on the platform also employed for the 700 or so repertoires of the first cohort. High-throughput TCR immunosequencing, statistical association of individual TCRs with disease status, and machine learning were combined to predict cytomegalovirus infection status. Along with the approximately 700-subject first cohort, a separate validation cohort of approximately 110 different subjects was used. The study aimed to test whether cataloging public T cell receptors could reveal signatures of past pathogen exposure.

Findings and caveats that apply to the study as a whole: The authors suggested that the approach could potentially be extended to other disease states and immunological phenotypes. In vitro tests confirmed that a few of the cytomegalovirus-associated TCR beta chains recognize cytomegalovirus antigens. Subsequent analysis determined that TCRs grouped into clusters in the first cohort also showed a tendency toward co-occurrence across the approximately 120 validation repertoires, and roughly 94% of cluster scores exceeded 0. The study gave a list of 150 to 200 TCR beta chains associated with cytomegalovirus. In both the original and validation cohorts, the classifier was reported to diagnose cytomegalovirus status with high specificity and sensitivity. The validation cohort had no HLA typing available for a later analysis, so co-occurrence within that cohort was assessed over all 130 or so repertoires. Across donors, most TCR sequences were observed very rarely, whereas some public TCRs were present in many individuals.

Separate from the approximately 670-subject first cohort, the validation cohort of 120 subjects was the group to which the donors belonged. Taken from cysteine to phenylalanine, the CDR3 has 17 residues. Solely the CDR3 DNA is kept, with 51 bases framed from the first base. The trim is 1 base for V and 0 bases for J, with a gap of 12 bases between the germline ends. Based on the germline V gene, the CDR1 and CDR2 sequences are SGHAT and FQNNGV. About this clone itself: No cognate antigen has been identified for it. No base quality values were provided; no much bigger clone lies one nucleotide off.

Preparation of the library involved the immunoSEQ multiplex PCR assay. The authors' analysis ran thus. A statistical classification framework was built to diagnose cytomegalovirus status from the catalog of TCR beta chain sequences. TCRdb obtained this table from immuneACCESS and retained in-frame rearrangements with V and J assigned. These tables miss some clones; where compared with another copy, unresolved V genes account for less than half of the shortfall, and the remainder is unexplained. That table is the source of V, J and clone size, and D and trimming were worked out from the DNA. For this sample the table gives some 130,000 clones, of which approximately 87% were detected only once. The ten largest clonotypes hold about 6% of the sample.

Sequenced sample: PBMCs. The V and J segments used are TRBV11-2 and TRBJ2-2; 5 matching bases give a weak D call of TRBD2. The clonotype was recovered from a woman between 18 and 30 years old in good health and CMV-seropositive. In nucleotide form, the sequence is TGTGCCAGCAGCTTAGGGTCTTGGGAGCCGAACACCGGGGAGCTGTTTTTT. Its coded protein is CASSLGSWEPNTGELFF. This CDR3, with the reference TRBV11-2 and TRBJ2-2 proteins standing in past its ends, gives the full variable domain EAGVAQSPRYKIIEKRQSVAFWCNPISGHATLYWYQQILGQGPKLLIQFQNNGVVDDSQLPKDRFSAERLKGVDSTLKIQPAKLEDSAVYLCASSLGSWEPNTGELFFGEGSRLTVL.